A selection of T cell receptor beta chains follows, all from one sample in a study of blood T cell repertoires in COVID-19. Sequencing was performed with immunoSEQ multiplex PCR; in TCRdb, only in-frame clones are kept and a portion is missing. The sample has 200,000 to 250,000 clones; around 86% are singletons. Sequencing was done on a sample of PBMCs or T cells enriched from blood (not recorded which). The receptors come from a woman aged 45-59 years who had recovered from COVID-19. CDR3s include the opening cysteine and the closing phenylalanine or tryptophan.

j_gene | v_gene | CDR3aa
TRBJ1-2 | TRBV7-2 | CASSLDSGVGYTF
TRBJ2-4 | TRBV14 | CASSQVGQGLAKNIQYF
TRBJ1-2 | TRBV7-9 | CASSLGAGQGFGYTF
TRBJ1-4 | TRBV4-1 | CASSQVFGQGVSEKLFF
TRBJ2-7 | TRBV7-6 | CASSLESGGYFEQYF
TRBJ2-1 | TRBV27 | CASSLSGRGTHYNEQFF
TRBJ2-3 | TRBV7-2 | CASSENPGLATDTQYF
TRBJ1-3 | TRBV25-1 | CASSTGVGNTIYF
TRBJ2-2 | TRBV27 | CASRGPRTAMNTGELFF
TRBJ1-2 | TRBV19 | CASSTWDIGVYGYTF
TRBJ2-7 | TRBV5-1 | CASSLDISYEQYF
TRBJ1-1 | TRBV19 | CASSIVYFDTEAFF
TRBJ1-1 | TRBV30 | CAWSVPGTGKHWAFF